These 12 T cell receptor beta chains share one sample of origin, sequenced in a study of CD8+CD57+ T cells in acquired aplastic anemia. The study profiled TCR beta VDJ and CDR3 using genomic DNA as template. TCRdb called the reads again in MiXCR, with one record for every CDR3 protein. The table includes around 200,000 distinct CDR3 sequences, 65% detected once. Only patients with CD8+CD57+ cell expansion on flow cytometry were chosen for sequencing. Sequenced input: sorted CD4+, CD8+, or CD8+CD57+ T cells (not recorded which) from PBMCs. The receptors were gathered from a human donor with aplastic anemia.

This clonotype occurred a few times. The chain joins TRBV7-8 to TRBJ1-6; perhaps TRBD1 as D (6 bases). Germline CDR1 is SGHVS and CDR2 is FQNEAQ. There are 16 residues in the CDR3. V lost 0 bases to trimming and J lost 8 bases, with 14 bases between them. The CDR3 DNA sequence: TGTGCCAGCAGCTTAGCATTACAGGGTCTTGATTCACCCCTCCACTTT. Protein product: CASSLALQGLDSPLHF.

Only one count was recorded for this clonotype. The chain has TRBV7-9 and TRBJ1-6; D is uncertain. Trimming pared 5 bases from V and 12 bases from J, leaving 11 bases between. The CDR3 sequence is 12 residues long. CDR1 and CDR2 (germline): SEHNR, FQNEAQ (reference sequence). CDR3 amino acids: CASSAPMEPLHF. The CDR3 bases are TGTGCCAGCAGCGCTCCAATGGAACCCCTCCACTTT.

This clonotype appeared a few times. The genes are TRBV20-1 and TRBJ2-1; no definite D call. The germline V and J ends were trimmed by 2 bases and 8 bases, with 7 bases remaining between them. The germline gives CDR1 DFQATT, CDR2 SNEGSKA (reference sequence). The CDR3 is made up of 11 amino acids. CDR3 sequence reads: CSARRVDEQFF. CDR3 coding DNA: TGCAGTGCTAGAAGGGTCGATGAGCAGTTCTTC.

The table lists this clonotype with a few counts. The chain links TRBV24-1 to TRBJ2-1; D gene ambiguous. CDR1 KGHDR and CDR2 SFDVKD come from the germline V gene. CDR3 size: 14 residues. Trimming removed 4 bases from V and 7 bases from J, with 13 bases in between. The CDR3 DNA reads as TGTGCCACCAGTGACAGGTCGGTTTTGAATGAGCAGTTCTTC. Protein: CATSDRSVLNEQFF.

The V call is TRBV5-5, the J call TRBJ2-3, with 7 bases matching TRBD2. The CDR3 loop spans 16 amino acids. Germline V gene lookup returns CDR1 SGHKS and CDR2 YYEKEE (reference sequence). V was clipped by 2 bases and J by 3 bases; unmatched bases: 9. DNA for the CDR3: TGTGCCAGCAGCTTAGCTCCGGGAGGCCTTACAGATACGCAGTATTTT. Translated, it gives CASSLAPGGLTDTQYF. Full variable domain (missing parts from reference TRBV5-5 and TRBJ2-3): DAGVTQSPTHLIKTRGQQVTLRCSPISGHKSVSWYQQVLGQGPQFIFQYYEKEERGRGNFPDRFSARQFPNYSSELNVNALLLGDSALYLCASSLAPGGLTDTQYFGPGTRLTVL.

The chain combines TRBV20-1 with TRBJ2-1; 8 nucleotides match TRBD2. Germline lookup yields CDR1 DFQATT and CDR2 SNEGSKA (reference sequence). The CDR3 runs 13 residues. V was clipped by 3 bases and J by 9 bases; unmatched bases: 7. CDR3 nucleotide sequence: TGCAGTGCTAGGCCTAGCGGGTCTCTTGAGCAGTTCTTC. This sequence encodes CSARPSGSLEQFF.

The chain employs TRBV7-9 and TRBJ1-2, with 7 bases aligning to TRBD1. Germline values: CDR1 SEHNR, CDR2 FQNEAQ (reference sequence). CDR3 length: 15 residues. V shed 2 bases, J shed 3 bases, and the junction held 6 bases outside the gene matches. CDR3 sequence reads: CASSLSTGSDYGYTF. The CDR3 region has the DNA TGTGCCAGCAGCTTATCGACAGGGTCGGACTATGGCTACACCTTC.

In DNA, the CDR3 is TGCGCCAGCAGTGAGGCTAGCGGGAGATTAGAGTACAATGAGCAGTTCTTC. Translation gives CASSEASGRLEYNEQFF. V usage is TRBV10-1 and J usage is TRBJ2-1, with 10 positions matching TRBD2. This CDR3 spans 17 amino acids. Germline-derived CDR1 and CDR2 are WNHNN and SYGVQD (reference sequence). The V and J ends lost 2 bases and 4 bases, in that order; junction bases with no gene match: 8.

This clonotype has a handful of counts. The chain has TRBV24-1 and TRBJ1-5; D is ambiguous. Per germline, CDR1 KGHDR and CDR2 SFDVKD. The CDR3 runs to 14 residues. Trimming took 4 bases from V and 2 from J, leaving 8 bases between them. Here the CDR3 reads CATSEAGGNQPQHF. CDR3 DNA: TGTGCCACCAGTGAGGCAGGCGGCAATCAGCCCCAGCATTTT.

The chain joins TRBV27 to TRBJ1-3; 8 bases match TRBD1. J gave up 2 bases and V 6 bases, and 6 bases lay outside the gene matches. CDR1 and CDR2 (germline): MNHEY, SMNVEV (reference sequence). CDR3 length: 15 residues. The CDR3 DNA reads TGTGCCAGCAGACGACAGGGGAACACTGGAAACACCATATATTTT. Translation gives CASRRQGNTGNTIYF.

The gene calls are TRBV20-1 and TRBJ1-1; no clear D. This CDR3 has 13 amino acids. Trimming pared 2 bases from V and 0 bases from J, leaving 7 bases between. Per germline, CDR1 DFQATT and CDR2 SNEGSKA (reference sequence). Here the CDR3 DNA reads TGCAGTGCTAGACAGGATATGAACACTGAAGCTTTCTTT. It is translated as CSARQDMNTEAFF.

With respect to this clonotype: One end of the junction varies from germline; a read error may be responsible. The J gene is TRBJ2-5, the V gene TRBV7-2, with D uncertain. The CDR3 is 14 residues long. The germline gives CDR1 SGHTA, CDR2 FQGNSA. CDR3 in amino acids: CASSSHALQETQHF. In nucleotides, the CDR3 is TGTGCCAGCAGCTCCCACGCCCTTCAAGAGACCCAGCACTTC.